This record looks at one T cell receptor (beta chain) sequence and its context. CDR3 size: 13 residues. Germline values: CDR1 SGHRS, CDR2 YFSETQ. V was pared by 7 bases and J by 6 bases, with 14 bases between. This sample was included in a study of blood T cell repertoires in COVID-19. As for the study in general: Sites in the United States, Italy and Spain provided acute and convalescent COVID-19 samples.

Original analysis: Amplification from reference gene primers served as the basis for estimated nucleated cell counts. Sequenced by immunoSEQ multiplex PCR; TCRdb stores in-frame clones only, minus some. V, J and clone size are taken as reported in that table, and D and trimming were inferred from the DNA itself. The sample holds about 400,000 clones, 88% seen once. In assigning cohorts, the study relied on participant-reported clinical history. The gene calls are TRBV5-1 and TRBJ1-5; possible D gene TRBD1, 5 bases. Material: PBMCs or T cells enriched from blood (not recorded which). This TCR came from a woman between 35 and 50 years old with acute COVID-19. The CDR3 region is CASSAQGRQPQHF. CDR3 in DNA: TGCGCCAGCTCGGCCCAGGGCCGTCAGCCCCAGCATTTT.